The 3 T cell receptor beta chains below come from one sample, sequenced in a study of cytomegalovirus exposure and HLA in healthy donors. The primer mix had 60 Vbeta and 13 Jbeta primers. The assay was immunoSEQ multiplex PCR, and TCRdb's table has in-frame clones only and misses some. The data show roughly 80,000 clones, under 80% seen once. Input material: PBMCs. The origin of the receptors is a man aged 55 to 70 in good health and CMV-seropositive.

The chain is built from TRBV7-6 and TRBJ2-1; 10 bases are shared with TRBD2. CDR3 length equals 15 residues. V was clipped by 2 bases and J by 6 bases; unmatched bases: 4. In germline, CDR1 is SGHVS, CDR2 FNYEAQ. The CDR3 coding sequence is TGTGCCAGCAGCTTACTAGCGGGAGTCCCCAATGAGCAGTTCTTC. As protein: CASSLLAGVPNEQFF.

V usage is TRBV11-2 and J usage is TRBJ2-7; D may be TRBD2 (5 bases). The germline V gene has CDR1 SGHAT and CDR2 FQNNGV. CDR3 length: 15 residues. V shed 3 bases and J shed 3 bases, with 15 bases lying between them. CDR3 bases: TGTGCCAGCAGCTTTCTGAGCGGTCAAGGCTACGAGCAGTACTTC. It translates to CASSFLSGQGYEQYF.

This chain joins TRBV5-1 and TRBJ1-6, with D maybe TRBD1 (5 bases). The V end lost 1 base, the J end lost 9 bases, and 14 bases lay between the germline ends. This CDR3 contains 15 residues. Germline loops: CDR1 SGHRS, CDR2 YFSETQ. In DNA, the CDR3 is TGCGCCAGCAGCTTGATCGACAGCCTGGGTTCACCCCTCCACTTT. This translates into CASSLIDSLGSPLHF. Looking up the rest from reference TRBV5-1 and TRBJ1-6 gives the full variable domain: KAGVTQTPRYLIKTRGQQVTLSCSPISGHRSVSWYQQTPGQGLQFLFEYFSETQRNKGNFPGRFSGRQFSNSRSEMNVSTLELGDSALYLCASSLIDSLGSPLHFGNGTRLTVT.